The subject of this entry is one T cell receptor beta chain. V trimming: 3 bases; J trimming: 2 bases; junction bases outside the gene matches: 1. The V gene's germline CDR1 is SEHNR and CDR2 FQNEAQ (reference sequence). The CDR3 length is 14 residues. The data were taken from a study of blood T cell repertoires in COVID-19. For the study at large: Samples came from the United States, Italy and Spain, spanning acute and convalescent COVID-19.

Original processing methods: Nucleated cell number was recorded as an estimate derived from reference gene primer amplification. Assay: immunoSEQ multiplex PCR; the TCRdb copy retains only in-frame clones and omits some. The V and J calls and the clone size are those of that table, but D and trimming were determined from the DNA. The sample has a few hundred thousand clones, about 87% seen once. Sequencing input: PBMCs or T cells enriched from blood (not recorded which). V is TRBV7-9 and J is TRBJ2-1, with 7 positions matching TRBD2. The clonotype was recovered from a middle-aged man in a cohort exposed to, infected with or recovered from COVID-19 (not recorded which). CDR3 sequence: CASSLSGTYNEQFF. As DNA, the CDR3 is TGTGCCAGCAGCTTGAGCGGGACCTACAATGAGCAGTTCTTC.